This section outlines one TCR beta chain sequence together with its context. Data came from immunoSEQ multiplex PCR; TCRdb stores just in-frame clones and leaves some out. This table holds 270,000 or so clones, approximately 84% found once. The entry originates in a study of blood T cell repertoires in COVID-19. About the research overall: Sample material is recorded as cDNA or gDNA derived from T cells, B-cell-depleted T cells, or PBMCs.

The clonotype comes from a woman between 45 and 60 years old who had been exposed to COVID-19. The material sequenced was PBMCs or T cells enriched from blood (not recorded which).

The CDR3 here is CASSPMRGNTEAFF. The CDR3 DNA follows: TGTGCCAGCAGCCCCATGCGAGGGAACACTGAAGCTTTCTTT. The V call is TRBV7-6, the J call TRBJ1-1, with D uncertain. Germline CDR1 SGHVS, CDR2 FNYEAQ. CDR3 length: 14 amino acids. V was pared by 5 bases and J by 1 base, with 11 bases between.